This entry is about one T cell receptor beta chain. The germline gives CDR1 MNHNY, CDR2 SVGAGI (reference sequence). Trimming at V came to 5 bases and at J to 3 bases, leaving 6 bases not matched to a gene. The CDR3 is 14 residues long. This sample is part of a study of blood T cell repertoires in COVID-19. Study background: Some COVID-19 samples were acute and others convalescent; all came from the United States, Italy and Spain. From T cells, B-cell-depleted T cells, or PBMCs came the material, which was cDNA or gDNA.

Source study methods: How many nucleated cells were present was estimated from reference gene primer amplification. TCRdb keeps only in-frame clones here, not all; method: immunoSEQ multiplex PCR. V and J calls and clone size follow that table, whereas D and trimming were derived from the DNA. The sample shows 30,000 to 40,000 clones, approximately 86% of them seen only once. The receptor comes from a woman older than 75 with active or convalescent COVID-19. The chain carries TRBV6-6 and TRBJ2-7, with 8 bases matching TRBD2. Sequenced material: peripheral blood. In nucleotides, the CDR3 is TGTGCCAGCAGTACCCCTACTAGCGGCTACGAGCAGTACTTC. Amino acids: CASSTPTSGYEQYF.